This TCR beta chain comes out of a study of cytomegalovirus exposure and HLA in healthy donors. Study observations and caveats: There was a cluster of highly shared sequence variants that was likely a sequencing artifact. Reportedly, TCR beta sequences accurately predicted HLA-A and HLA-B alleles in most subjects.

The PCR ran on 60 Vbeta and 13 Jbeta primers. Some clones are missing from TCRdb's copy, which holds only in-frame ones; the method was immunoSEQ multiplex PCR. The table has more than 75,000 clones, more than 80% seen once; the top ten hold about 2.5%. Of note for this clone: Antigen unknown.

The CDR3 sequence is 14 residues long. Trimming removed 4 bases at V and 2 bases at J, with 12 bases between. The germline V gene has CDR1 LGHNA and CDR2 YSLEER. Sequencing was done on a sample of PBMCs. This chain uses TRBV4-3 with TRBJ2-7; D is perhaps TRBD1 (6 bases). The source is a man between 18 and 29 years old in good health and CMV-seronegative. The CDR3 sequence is CASSLDRSPYEQYF. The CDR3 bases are TGCGCCAGCAGCCTCGACAGGTCCCCCTACGAGCAGTACTTC.